This TCR beta chain was recovered during a study of T cells expressing NK-cell markers. For the study at large: The eight sequenced donors comprised seven who were HCMV-seropositive and one who was seronegative.

TCRdb reprocessed the 5' RACE reads and reports one entry per CDR3 protein, with no DNA. This sample lists about 440,000 distinct CDR3 sequences; its ten largest clones have 6% to 8%. The sequenced sample consisted of blood T cells: a sorted CD56 or NKG2C T cell subset, CD4+ or CD8+ T cells, or bulk PBMC T cells (not recorded which). The sequence was obtained from a woman between 18 and 70 years old in good health.

CDR3 sequence: CASRAVGGQETQYF. The V gene is TRBV14, the J gene TRBJ2-5; TCRdb reports TRBD1, a call that lacks DNA to check it against. The CDR3 spans 14 residues. Germline CDR1 and CDR2: SGHDN and FVKESK.